This T cell receptor (beta chain) was sequenced during a study of kidney transplant recipient with SARS-CoV-2 infection. This clonotype came up many times. The germline V gene encodes CDR1 MDHEN and CDR2 SYDVKM. The trim removed 2 bases at V and 3 bases at J, leaving 2 bases unmatched. The CDR3 contains 15 residues. TCRdb used MiXCR to reprocess the reads, holding one entry per CDR3 protein. Altogether under 300,000 distinct CDR3 sequences are present, roughly 26% being singletons, with the ten largest covering less than 8.5%. The receptor's source is a male patient aged 30 to 40 who had COVID-19 and was a kidney transplant recipient. Some T cells may be graft donor cells. This chain connects TRBV28 to TRBJ2-7; 12 bases match TRBD1. The sample in question was a blood sample, obtained at baseline and on day 111 from a kidney transplant recipient. DNA for the CDR3: TGTGCCAGCAGTTTAGGGACAGGGGGCTACTACGAGCAGTACTTC. Translated, it gives CASSLGTGGYYEQYF.